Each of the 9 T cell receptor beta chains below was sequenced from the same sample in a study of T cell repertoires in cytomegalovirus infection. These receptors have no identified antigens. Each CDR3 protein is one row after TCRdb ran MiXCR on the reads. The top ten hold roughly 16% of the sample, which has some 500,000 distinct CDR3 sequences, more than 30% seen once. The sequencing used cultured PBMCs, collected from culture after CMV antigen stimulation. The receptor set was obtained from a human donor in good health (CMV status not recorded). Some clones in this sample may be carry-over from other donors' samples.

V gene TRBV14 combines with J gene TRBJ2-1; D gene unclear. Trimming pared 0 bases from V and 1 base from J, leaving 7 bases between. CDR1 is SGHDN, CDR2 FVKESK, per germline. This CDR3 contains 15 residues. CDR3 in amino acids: CASSQDLHSYNEQFF. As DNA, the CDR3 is TGTGCCAGCAGCCAAGATCTCCATTCCTACAATGAGCAGTTCTTC.

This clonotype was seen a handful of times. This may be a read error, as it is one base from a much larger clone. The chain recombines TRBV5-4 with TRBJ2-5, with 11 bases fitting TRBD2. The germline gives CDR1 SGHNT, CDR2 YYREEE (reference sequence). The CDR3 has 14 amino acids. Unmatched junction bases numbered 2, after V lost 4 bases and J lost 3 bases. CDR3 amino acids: CASSAGLAEETQYF. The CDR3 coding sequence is TGTGCCAGCAGCGCGGGACTAGCGGAAGAGACCCAGTACTTC.

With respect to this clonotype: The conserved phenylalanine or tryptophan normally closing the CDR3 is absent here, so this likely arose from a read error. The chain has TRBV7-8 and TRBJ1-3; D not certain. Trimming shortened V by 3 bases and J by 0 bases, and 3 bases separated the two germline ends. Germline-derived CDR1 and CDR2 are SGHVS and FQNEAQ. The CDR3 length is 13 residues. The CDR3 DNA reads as TGTGCCAGCAGCTTCAACTCTGGAAACACCATATATTCT. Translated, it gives CASSFNSGNTIYS.

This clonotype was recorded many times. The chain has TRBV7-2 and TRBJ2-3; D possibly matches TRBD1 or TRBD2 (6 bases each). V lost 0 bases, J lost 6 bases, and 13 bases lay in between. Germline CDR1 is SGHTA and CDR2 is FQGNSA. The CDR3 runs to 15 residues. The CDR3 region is CASSLAGGRWDTQYF. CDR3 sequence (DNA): TGTGCCAGCAGCTTAGCAGGGGGGCGTTGGGATACGCAGTATTTT.

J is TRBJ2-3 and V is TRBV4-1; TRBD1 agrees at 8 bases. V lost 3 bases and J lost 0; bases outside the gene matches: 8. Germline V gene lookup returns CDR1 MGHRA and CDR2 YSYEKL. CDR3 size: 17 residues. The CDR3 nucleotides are TGCGCCAGCAGCCAGGGCGACAGGGGCCACAGCACAGATACGCAGTATTTT. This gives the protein CASSQGDRGHSTDTQYF.

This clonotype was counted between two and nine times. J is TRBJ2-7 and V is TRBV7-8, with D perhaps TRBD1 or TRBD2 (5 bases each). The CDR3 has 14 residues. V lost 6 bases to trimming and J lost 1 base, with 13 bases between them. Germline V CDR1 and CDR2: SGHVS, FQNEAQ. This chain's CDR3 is CASRRDPRSYEQYF. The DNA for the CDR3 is TGTGCCAGCAGGAGGGACCCAAGGTCCTACGAGCAGTACTTC. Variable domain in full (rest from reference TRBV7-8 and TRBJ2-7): GAGVSQSPRYKVAKRGQDVALRCDPISGHVSLFWYQQALGQGPEFLTYFQNEAQLDKSGLPSDRFFAERPEGSVSTLKIQRTQQEDSAVYLCASRRDPRSYEQYFGPGTRLTVT.

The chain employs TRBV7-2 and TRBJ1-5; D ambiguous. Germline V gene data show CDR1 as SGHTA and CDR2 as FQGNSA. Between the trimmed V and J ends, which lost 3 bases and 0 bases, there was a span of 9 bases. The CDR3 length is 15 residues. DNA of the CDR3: TGTGCCAGCAGCTTTACGGGAAATAGCAATCAGCCCCAGCATTTT. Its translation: CASSFTGNSNQPQHF.

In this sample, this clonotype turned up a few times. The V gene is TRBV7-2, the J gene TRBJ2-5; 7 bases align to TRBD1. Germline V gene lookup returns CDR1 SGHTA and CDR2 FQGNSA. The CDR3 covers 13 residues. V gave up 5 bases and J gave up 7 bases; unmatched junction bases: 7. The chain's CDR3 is CASSPQGSGTQYF. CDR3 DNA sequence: TGTGCCAGCAGCCCACAGGGGTCGGGGACCCAGTACTTC.

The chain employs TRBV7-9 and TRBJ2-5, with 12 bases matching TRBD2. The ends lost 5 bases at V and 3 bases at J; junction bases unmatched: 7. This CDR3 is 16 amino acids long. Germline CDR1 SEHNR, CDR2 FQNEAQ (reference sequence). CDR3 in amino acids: CASSRASGRAEETQYF. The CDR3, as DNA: TGTGCCAGCAGCCGCGCTAGCGGGAGGGCAGAAGAGACCCAGTACTTC.